The 10 T cell receptor beta chains reported below all come from one sample, sequenced in a study of T-cell memory formation after mild COVID-19. TCRdb redid the calling of the 5' RACE reads with MiXCR, one entry per CDR3 protein. The table includes 450,000 to 700,000 distinct CDR3 sequences, about 20% detected once. Sequenced: PBMCs or a T cell subset sorted from them (not recorded which). The source is an adult woman who had mild COVID-19 (a few samples of this study predate the infection). Cell type and time point are not known.

The V call is TRBV15, the J call TRBJ2-1, with 10 bases that match TRBD1. The CDR3 runs 16 residues. Per germline, CDR1 LNHNV and CDR2 YYDKDF (reference sequence). Trimming removed 0 bases from V and 6 bases from J; junction bases left unmatched: 5. Here the CDR3 reads CATSRDRDRGPNEQFF. CDR3 sequence (DNA): TGTGCCACCAGCAGAGACCGGGACAGGGGACCCAATGAGCAGTTCTTC.

This chain joins TRBV12-3 or TRBV12-4 and TRBJ2-3; TRBD1 agrees at 9 bases. The CDR3 covers 13 residues. V dropped 8 bases and J dropped 4; count of bases not matched to a gene: 4. CDR3 protein: CASLDRGSDTQYF. In DNA, the CDR3 is TGTGCCAGCCTGGACAGGGGATCAGATACGCAGTATTTT.

This clonotype was picked up a small number of times. This chain joins TRBV5-1 and TRBJ2-3, with 9 bases matching TRBD1. Per germline, CDR1 SGHRS and CDR2 YFSETQ. V gave up 6 bases and J gave up 5 bases; unmatched junction bases: 10. This CDR3 has 15 residues. CDR3 region: CASIKGQGPQDTQYF. The CDR3, as DNA: TGCGCCAGCATCAAAGGACAGGGGCCGCAAGATACGCAGTATTTT.

This clonotype showed up just a few times. The chain recombines TRBV5-1 with TRBJ2-1, with D possibly matching TRBD1 (6 bases). Germline CDR1 and CDR2: SGHRS and YFSETQ. V was pared by 4 bases and J by 0 bases, with 14 bases between. The CDR3 sequence is 16 residues long. This CDR3 reads CASSEGQRSSYNEQFF. CDR3 coding DNA: TGCGCCAGCAGCGAAGGACAGCGAAGCTCCTACAATGAGCAGTTCTTC.

This clonotype was counted a few times. The chain links TRBV7-2 to TRBJ2-3, with 9 bases fitting TRBD2. Per the germline V gene, CDR1 is SGHTA and CDR2 is FQGNSA. This CDR3 has 16 amino acids. With V trimmed by 2 bases and J by 5 bases, 8 bases remained unmatched. The CDR3 DNA reads as TGTGCCAGCAGCTTACGCCAGCGGGGGGCGGGAGATACGCAGTATTTT. Translated, it gives CASSLRQRGAGDTQYF.

This clonotype came up a few times. The CDR3 reads CASSEYSGELFF. The CDR3 DNA follows: TGTGCCAGCAGTGAATATTCCGGGGAGCTGTTTTTT. V usage is TRBV25-1 and J usage is TRBJ2-2; D gene ambiguous. This CDR3 has 12 residues. Germline V lookup: CDR1 MGHDK, CDR2 SYGVNS. V lost 0 bases, J lost 6 bases, and 2 bases lay in between. The whole variable domain, remainder taken from reference TRBV25-1 and TRBJ2-2, is EADIYQTPRYLVIGTGKKITLECSQTMGHDKMYWYQQDPGMELHLIHYSYGVNSTEKGDLSSESTVSRIRTEHFPLTLESARPSHTSQYLCASSEYSGELFFGEGSRLTVL.

This chain links TRBV12-3 or TRBV12-4 with TRBJ2-7; 10 bases fit TRBD1. Trimming removed 5 bases from V and 0 bases from J; junction bases left unmatched: 10. The CDR3 is made up of 17 amino acids. CDR3 loop: CASSPGTGADRSYEQYF. CDR3 DNA: TGTGCCAGCAGTCCCGGGACAGGGGCCGACCGCTCCTACGAGCAGTACTTC.

This sequence joins TRBV4-2 and TRBJ1-1, with D perhaps TRBD1 (5 bases). Germline CDR1 is LGHNA and CDR2 is YNFKEQ. This CDR3 has 13 amino acids. Trimming stripped 0 bases from V and 8 bases from J, with 10 bases between. The CDR3 sequence: CASSQDQGREAFF. DNA for the CDR3: TGTGCCAGCAGCCAAGACCAGGGACGAGAAGCTTTCTTT.

By share, this clonotype ranks as medium-sized (0.01 to 0.1%). The genes are TRBV4-3 and TRBJ2-1, with TRBD2 identical over 8 bases. This CDR3 has 17 residues. V trimming: 0 bases; J trimming: 4 bases; junction bases outside the gene matches: 8. Germline lookup yields CDR1 LGHNA and CDR2 YSLEER. Here the CDR3 reads CASSQDHETSAYNEQFF. As DNA, the CDR3 is TGCGCCAGCAGCCAAGATCATGAGACTAGCGCGTACAATGAGCAGTTCTTC.

The chain uses TRBV5-6 and TRBJ1-1; no reliable D call. V shed 4 bases and J shed 5 bases, with 12 bases lying between them. Looked up from germline, CDR1 is SGHDT and CDR2 is YYEEEE. The CDR3 runs to 13 residues. CDR3 sequence: CASSPPKRTEAFF. The CDR3 coding sequence is TGTGCCAGCAGCCCCCCCAAGAGGACTGAAGCTTTCTTT.